This T cell receptor (beta chain) derives from a study of cytomegalovirus exposure and HLA in healthy donors. In the study overall: Within an early data release were around 80 million unique TCRs drawn from HLA-typed donors.

As for the donors, each was a healthy bone marrow donor. Notes on this clone: Its antigen is not identified.

The primer mix had 60 Vbeta and 13 Jbeta primers. Original data processing: A later analysis tallied tens of millions of unique TCR beta chains, 10 million to 12 million of them shared. The protocol was immunoSEQ multiplex PCR, while the TCRdb copy is restricted to in-frame clones and leaves out a portion. V and J calls and clone size are given by that table; D and trimming were obtained from the DNA. The profile shows under 150,000 clones, about 83% of them singletons. The CDR3 spans 10 residues. Germline CDR1 MNHEY, CDR2 SVGAGI. With 4 bases removed from V and 6 bases from J, the gap between germline ends came to 3 bases. Whole-study results and caveats: Productive status was seen about 87% or about 30% of the time for most TCR beta V segments in an earlier analysis.

Source material: PBMCs. The TCR sequence derives from a woman aged 30 to 39 in good health and CMV-seronegative. V is TRBV6-5 and J is TRBJ1-1; D not certain. The CDR3 sequence: CASSFSEAFF. CDR3 coding DNA: TGTGCCAGCAGTTTCTCTGAAGCTTTCTTT.